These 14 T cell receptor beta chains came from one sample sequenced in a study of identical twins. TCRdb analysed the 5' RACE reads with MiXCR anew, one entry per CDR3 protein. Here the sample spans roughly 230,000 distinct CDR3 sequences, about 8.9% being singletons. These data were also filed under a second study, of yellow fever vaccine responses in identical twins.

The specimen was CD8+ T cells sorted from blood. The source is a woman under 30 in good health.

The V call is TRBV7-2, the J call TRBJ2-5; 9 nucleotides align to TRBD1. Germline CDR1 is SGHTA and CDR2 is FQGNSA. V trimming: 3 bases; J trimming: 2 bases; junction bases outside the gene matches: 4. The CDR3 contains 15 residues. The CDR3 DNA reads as TGTGCCAGCAGCTTGAACAGGGGGCAACAAGAGACCCAGTACTTC. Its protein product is CASSLNRGQQETQYF.

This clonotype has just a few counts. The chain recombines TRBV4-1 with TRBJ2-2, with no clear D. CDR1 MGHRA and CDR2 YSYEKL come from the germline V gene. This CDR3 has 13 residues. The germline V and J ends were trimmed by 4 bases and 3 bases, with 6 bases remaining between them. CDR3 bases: TGCGCCAGCAGCCCAATAGACACCGGGGAGCTGTTTTTT. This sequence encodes CASSPIDTGELFF.

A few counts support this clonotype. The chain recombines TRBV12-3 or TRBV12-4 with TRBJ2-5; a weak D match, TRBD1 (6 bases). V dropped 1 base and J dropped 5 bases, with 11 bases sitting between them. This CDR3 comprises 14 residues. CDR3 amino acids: CASSLEQGGETQYF. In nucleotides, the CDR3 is TGTGCCAGCAGTTTAGAACAGGGTGGGGAGACCCAGTACTTC.

Here the CDR3 DNA reads TGTGCCAGCAGTTACCCCTGGACAGCAACTAATGAAAAACTGTTTTTT. As protein: CASSYPWTATNEKLFF. The chain employs TRBV6-2 or TRBV6-3 and TRBJ1-4; possibly TRBD1 for D (6 bases). V was clipped by 2 bases and J by 0 bases, with 10 bases between them. Germline loops: CDR1 MNHEY, CDR2 SVGEGT. This CDR3 spans 16 amino acids.

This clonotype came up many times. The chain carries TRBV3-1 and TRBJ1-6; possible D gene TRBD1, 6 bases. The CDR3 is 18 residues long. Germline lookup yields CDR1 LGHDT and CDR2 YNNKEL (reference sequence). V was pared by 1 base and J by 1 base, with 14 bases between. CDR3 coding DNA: TGTGCCAGCAGCCAAGTAACAGGGAGAGTATCCTATAATTCACCCCTCCACTTT. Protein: CASSQVTGRVSYNSPLHF.

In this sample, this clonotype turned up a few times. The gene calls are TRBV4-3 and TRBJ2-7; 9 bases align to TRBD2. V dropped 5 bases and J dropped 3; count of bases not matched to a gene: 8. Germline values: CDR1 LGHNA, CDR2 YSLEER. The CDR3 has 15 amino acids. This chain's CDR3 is CASSERRLAVYEQYF. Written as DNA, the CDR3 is TGCGCCAGCAGCGAAAGGAGACTAGCGGTCTACGAGCAGTACTTC.

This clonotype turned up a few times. CDR3 amino acids: CASTTPPGGNQETQYF. For the CDR3, the DNA is TGCGCCAGCACTACACCCCCTGGGGGGAACCAAGAGACCCAGTACTTC. The rearrangement joins TRBV5-1 to TRBJ2-5; tentative D call: TRBD2 (6 bases). The V end lost 6 bases, the J end lost 0 bases, and 18 bases lay between the germline ends. The length of the CDR3 is 16 residues. Germline V gene data show CDR1 as SGHRS and CDR2 as YFSETQ. The complete variable domain, with remaining parts taken from reference TRBV5-1 and TRBJ2-5, reads KAGVTQTPRYLIKTRGQQVTLSCSPISGHRSVSWYQQTPGQGLQFLFEYFSETQRNKGNFPGRFSGRQFSNSRSEMNVSTLELGDSALYLCASTTPPGGNQETQYFGPGTRLLVL.

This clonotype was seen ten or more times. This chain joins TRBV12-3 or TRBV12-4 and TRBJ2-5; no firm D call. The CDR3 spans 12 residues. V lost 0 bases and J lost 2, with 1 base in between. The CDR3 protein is CASSLAQETQYF. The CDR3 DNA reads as TGTGCCAGCAGTTTAGCACAAGAGACCCAGTACTTC.

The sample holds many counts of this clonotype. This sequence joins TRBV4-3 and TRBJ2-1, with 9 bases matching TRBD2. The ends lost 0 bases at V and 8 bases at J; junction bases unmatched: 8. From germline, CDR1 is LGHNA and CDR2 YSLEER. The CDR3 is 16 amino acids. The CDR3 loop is CASSQEIASGIDEQFF. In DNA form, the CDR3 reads TGCGCCAGCAGCCAAGAAATTGCTAGCGGGATCGATGAGCAGTTCTTC.

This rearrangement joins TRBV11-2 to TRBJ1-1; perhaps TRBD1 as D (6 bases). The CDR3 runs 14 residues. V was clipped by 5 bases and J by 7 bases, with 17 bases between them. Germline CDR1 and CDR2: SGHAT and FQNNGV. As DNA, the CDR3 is TGTGCCAGCAGCCCCCAAGGAGGGGGGGTTGAAGCTTTCTTT. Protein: CASSPQGGGVEAFF.

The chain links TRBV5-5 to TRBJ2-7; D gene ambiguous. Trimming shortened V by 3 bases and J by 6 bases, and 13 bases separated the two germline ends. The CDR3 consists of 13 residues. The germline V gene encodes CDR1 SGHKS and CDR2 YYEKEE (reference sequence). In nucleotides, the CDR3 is TGTGCCAGCAGCTCAGACGCAGGTTTCGAGCAGTACTTC. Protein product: CASSSDAGFEQYF.

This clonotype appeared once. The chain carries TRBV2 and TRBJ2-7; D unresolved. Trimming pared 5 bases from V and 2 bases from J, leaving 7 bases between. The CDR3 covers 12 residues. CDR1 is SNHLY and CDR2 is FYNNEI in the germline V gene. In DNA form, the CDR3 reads TGTGCCAGCAGTTTGTATCCCTACGAGCAGTACTTC. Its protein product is CASSLYPYEQYF.

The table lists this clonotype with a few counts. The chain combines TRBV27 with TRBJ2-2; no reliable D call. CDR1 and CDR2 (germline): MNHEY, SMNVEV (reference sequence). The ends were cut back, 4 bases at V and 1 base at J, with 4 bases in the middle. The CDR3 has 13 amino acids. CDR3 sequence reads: CASSWRNTGELFF. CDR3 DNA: TGTGCCAGCAGTTGGAGGAACACCGGGGAGCTGTTTTTT.

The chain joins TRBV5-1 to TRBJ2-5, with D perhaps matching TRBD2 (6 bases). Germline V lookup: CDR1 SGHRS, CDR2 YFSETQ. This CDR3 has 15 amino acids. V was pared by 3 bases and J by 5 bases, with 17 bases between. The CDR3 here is CASSSRGFLGETQYF. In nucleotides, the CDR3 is TGCGCCAGCAGCTCCCGGGGGTTCCTCGGGGAGACCCAGTACTTC.